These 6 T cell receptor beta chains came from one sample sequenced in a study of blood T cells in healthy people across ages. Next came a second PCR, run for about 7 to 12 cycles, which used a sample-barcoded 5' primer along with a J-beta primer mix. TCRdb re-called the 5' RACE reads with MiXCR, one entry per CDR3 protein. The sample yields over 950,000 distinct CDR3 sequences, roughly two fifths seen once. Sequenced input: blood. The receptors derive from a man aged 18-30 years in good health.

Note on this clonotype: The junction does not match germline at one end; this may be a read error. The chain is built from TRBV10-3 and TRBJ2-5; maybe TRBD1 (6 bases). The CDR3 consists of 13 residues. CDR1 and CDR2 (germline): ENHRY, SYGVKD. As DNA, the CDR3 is TGTGCCAGCAGTACACAGGGAGAAGAGACCCAGTACTTC. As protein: CASSTQGEETQYF.

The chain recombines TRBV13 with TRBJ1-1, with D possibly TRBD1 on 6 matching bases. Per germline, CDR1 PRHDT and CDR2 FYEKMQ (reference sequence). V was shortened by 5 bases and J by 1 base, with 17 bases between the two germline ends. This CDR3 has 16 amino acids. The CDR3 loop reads CASSIYRDSANTEAFF. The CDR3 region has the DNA TGTGCCAGCAGCATATACAGGGATTCAGCGAACACTGAAGCTTTCTTT.

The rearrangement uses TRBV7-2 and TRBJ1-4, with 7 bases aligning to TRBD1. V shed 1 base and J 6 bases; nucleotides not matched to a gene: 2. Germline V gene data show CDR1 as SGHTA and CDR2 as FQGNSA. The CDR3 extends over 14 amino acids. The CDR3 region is CASSLGGGYEKLFF. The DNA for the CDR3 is TGTGCCAGCAGCTTAGGAGGGGGCTATGAAAAACTGTTTTTT.

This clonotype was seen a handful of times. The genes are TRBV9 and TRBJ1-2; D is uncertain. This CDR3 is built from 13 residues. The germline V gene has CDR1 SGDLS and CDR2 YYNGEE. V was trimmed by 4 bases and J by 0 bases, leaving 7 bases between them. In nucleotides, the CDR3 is TGTGCCAGCAGCACCTACTCTAACTATGGCTACACCTTC. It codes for CASSTYSNYGYTF.

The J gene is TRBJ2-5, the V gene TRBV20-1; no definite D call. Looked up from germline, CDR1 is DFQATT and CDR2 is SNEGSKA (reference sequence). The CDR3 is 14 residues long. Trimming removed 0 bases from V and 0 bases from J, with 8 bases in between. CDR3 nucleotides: TGCAGTGCTAGAGATATTACCAACCAAGAGACCCAGTACTTC. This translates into CSARDITNQETQYF.

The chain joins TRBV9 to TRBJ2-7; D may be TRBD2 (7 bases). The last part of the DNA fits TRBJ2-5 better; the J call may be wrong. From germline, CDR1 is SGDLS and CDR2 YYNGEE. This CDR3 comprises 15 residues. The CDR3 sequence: CASSVAGGLRETQYF. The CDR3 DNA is TGTGCCAGCAGCGTAGCGGGGGGCCTGAGGGAGACCCAGTACTTC.